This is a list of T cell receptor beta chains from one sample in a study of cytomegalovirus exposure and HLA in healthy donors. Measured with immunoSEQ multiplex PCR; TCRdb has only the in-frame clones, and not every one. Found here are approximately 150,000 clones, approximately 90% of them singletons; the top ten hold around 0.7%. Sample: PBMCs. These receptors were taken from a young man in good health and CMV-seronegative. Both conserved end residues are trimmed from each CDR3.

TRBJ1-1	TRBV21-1	ASVEIMNTEAF
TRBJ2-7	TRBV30	AWGADRAYEQY
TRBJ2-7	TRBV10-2	ASSLAGGSYEQY
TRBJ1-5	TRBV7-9	ASSLDAGYQPQH
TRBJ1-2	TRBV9	ASSTLTGYGYT
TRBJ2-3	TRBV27	ASSLGRVTDTQY
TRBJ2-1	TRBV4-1	ASSRGGTGGNEQF
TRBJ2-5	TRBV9	ASSVAGGEETQY
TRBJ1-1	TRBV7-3	ASSLGPSNTEAF
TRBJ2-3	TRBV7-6	ASSLGSGRGADTQY
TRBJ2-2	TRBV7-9	ASSWTSLGTGELF
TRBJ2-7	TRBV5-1	ASSLGSLDRDGQY
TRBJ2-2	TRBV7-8	ASSFRGLAGVDTGELF
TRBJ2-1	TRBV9	ASSTSTSGGYNEQF
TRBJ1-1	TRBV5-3	ARSRLVAAEAF
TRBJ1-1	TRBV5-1	ASSLGETGNTEAF
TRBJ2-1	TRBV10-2	ASSESRQYNEQF
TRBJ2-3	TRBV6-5	ASSYIGTGGNTQY
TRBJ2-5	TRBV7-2	ANSLGSGRGQETQY
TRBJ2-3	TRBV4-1	ASSQDPSGGAQDTQY
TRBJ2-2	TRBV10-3	AIRTSGGAGELF
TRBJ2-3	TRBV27	ASSSVSGYTDTQY
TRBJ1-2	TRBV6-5	ASSYSREVGYT
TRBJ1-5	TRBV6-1	ASSEYGQGYNQPQH
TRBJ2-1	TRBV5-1	ASSQTSGGYNEQF
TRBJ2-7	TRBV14	ASSQGSGASYEQY
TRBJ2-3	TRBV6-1	ASSESRGTTDTQY
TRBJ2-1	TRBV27	ASSFRGNEQF
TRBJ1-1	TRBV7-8	ASSSLRSGGSEAF
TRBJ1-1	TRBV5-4	ASSLETGSPEAF
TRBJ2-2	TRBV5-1	ASSPSWGRNGELF
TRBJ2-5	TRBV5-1	ASRGLGGPDVKY
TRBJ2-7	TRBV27	ASSFGFQGSYEQY
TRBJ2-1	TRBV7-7	ASSLAAGVEQF
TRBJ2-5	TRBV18	ASSPVRDQGETQY
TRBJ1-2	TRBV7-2	ASSLEGGEGWDGYT
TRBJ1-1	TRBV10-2	ASSGQKNTEAF
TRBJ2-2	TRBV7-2	ARPQGDEKPTGELF
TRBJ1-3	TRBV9	ASSATGGPGNTIY
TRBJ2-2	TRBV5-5	ASNTANTGELF
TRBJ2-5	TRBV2	ASSASPPSGRGETQY
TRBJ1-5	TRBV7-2	ASSLTGQGGYSNQPQH
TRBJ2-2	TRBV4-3	ASSQQGRANTGELF
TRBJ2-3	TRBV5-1	ASSQDQNPGTLTDTQY
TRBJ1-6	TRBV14	ASSQVGTVNSPLH
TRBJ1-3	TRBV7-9	ASSSGVSLNTIY
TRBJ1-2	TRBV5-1	ASSGQGKDGYT
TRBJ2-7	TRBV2	ASSWTSGGAAYEQY
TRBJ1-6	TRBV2	ASVLTGNNNSPLH
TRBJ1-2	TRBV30	AWYSGYGYT
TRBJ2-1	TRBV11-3	ASSPSSDNEQF
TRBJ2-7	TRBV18	ASSPSGQVTYEQY
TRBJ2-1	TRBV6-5	ASSGRDRVGNEQF
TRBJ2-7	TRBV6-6	ASSYVNEQY
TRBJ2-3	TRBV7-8	ASSLRTDKVYGTGGTDTQY